Shown below are 24 T cell receptor beta chains from a single sample sequenced in a study of radiation and T cells in renal cell carcinoma. The table came from immunoSEQ multiplex PCR; TCRdb's copy has only in-frame clones and leaves some out. The table includes 100,000 to 150,000 clones, roughly four fifths detected once. Specified time point: blood 2 weeks post-SBRT. Treatment in this sample: 15 Gy SBRT to primary tumor, nephrectomy 4 weeks later. Sequencing was performed on blood, taken from a patient whose treatment included radiotherapy and nephrectomy. The receptors come from a middle-aged man with renal cell carcinoma.

The chain employs TRBV6-1 and TRBJ2-7; TRBD1 aligns across 10 bases. This CDR3 spans 14 amino acids. Per germline, CDR1 MNHNS and CDR2 SASEGT. V lost 4 bases, J lost 3 bases, and 3 bases stayed unmatched. CDR3 sequence (DNA): TGTGCCAGCAGTGCCCGGGACAGGGGCTACGAGCAGTACTTC. Translation: CASSARDRGYEQYF.

V and J are TRBV5-1 and TRBJ2-7; weak D call: TRBD2 (5 bases). Germline V gives CDR1 SGHRS, CDR2 YFSETQ. V lost 4 bases and J 6 bases, leaving 11 bases between the germline ends. The CDR3 spans 12 residues. CDR3 coding DNA: TGCGCCAGCAGCCCGGACTTTGGCGAGCAGTACTTC. It specifies CASSPDFGEQYF. The whole variable domain, filled in from reference TRBV5-1 and TRBJ2-7, reads KAGVTQTPRYLIKTRGQQVTLSCSPISGHRSVSWYQQTPGQGLQFLFEYFSETQRNKGNFPGRFSGRQFSNSRSEMNVSTLELGDSALYLCASSPDFGEQYFGPGTRLTVT.

The sample holds one count of this clone. The chain joins TRBV10-3 to TRBJ1-1, with 8 bases that match TRBD1. The CDR3 has 13 amino acids. J gave up 1 base and V 10 bases, and 5 bases lay outside the gene matches. CDR1 and CDR2 from the germline V gene are ENHRY and SYGVKD. CDR3 loop: CATEGTGNTEAFF. The CDR3 coding sequence is TGTGCCACCGAGGGGACAGGGAACACTGAAGCTTTCTTT.

Sample share makes this clone medium-sized. Other nucleotide sequences from this sample produce the same CDR3. The chain combines TRBV7-8 with TRBJ1-5; D is perhaps TRBD1 (5 bases). Trimming cost V 5 bases and J 6 bases, with 17 bases left between them. Germline loops: CDR1 SGHVS, CDR2 FQNEAQ. The CDR3 loop spans 15 amino acids. CDR3 DNA: TGTGCCAGCAGCCTCCACCAGGGACCCAGTCAGCCCCAGCATTTT. Translation gives CASSLHQGPSQPQHF.

The rearrangement links TRBV7-9 to TRBJ2-5, with 10 bases aligning to TRBD2. V shed 0 bases, J shed 5 bases, and the junction held 6 bases outside the gene matches. The CDR3 loop spans 16 amino acids. Germline-derived CDR1 and CDR2 are SEHNR and FQNEAQ (reference sequence). Here the CDR3 DNA reads TGTGCCAGCAGCTTAGCCAGCGGGAGGGGGCAGGAGACCCAGTACTTC. Protein: CASSLASGRGQETQYF.

This clone was seen more than once but under ten times. This chain joins TRBV5-1 and TRBJ2-5; 14 positions agree with TRBD2. The CDR3 runs to 16 residues. Germline CDR1 SGHRS, CDR2 YFSETQ. Trimming cost V 2 bases and J 4 bases; bases outside gene matches: 4. For the CDR3, the DNA is TGCGCCAGCAGCTTCCGACTAGCGGGGGGGCGAGAGACCCAGTACTTC. Translating gives CASSFRLAGGRETQYF.

V and J are TRBV4-2 and TRBJ2-3; D possibly corresponds to TRBD2 (5 bases). This CDR3 has 16 residues. V was shortened by 0 bases and J by 4 bases, with 14 bases between the two germline ends. The V gene's germline CDR1 is LGHNA and CDR2 YNFKEQ. The CDR3 coding sequence is TGTGCCAGCAGCCAAGATAAGGGCGCGGGTGCAGATACGCAGTATTTT. This encodes CASSQDKGAGADTQYF.

J is TRBJ1-2 and V is TRBV7-8; D is ambiguous. The V end lost 5 bases, the J end lost 8 bases, and 15 bases lay between the germline ends. The CDR3 runs 13 residues. Per germline, CDR1 SGHVS and CDR2 FQNEAQ. The CDR3 protein is CASSLEPGGGYTF. The DNA of the CDR3 is TGTGCCAGCAGCCTCGAGCCGGGAGGAGGCTACACCTTC.

The rearrangement links TRBV7-9 to TRBJ2-3, with 7 bases fitting TRBD2. The CDR3 runs 17 residues. Germline-derived CDR1 and CDR2 are SEHNR and FQNEAQ (reference sequence). V trimming: 5 bases; J trimming: 1 base; junction bases outside the gene matches: 12. The DNA of the CDR3 is TGTGCCAGCAGCCCCCCTTTCGCTCGGGAGGGCACAGATACGCAGTATTTT. Its protein is CASSPPFAREGTDTQYF. Filled out from reference TRBV7-9 and TRBJ2-3, the complete variable domain reads DTGVSQNPRHKITKRGQNVTFRCDPISEHNRLYWYRQTLGQGPEFLTYFQNEAQLEKSRLLSDRFSAERPKGSFSTLEIQRTEQGDSAMYLCASSPPFAREGTDTQYFGPGTRLTVL.

The J gene is TRBJ2-7, the V gene TRBV6-1; TRBD2 is a possible D gene (6 bases). CDR1 MNHNS and CDR2 SASEGT come from the germline V gene. The CDR3 sequence is 13 residues long. Trimming cost V 10 bases and J 3 bases, with 16 bases left between them. The CDR3 spells CAMGLGGYYEQYF. DNA for the CDR3: TGTGCCATGGGGCTGGGGGGTTACTACGAGCAGTACTTC.

The gene calls are TRBV19 and TRBJ1-5; 12 positions match TRBD1. The CDR3 is made up of 19 amino acids. Unmatched junction bases numbered 12, after V lost 4 bases and J lost 2 bases. Germline-derived CDR1 and CDR2 are LNHDA and SQIVND (reference sequence). Here the CDR3 reads CASSTRGTGGSIGNQPQHF. Written as DNA, the CDR3 is TGTGCCAGTAGTACGCGCGGGACAGGGGGCTCCATTGGCAATCAGCCCCAGCATTTT.

J is TRBJ2-5 and V is TRBV5-1; D gene unclear. Germline V CDR1 and CDR2: SGHRS, YFSETQ. The CDR3 runs 13 residues. The V and J ends lost 4 bases and 5 bases respectively, with 12 bases between them. CDR3: CASSGLTVETQYF. For the CDR3, the DNA is TGCGCCAGCAGCGGGCTGACCGTGGAGACCCAGTACTTC. Full variable domain (rest looked up from reference TRBV5-1 and TRBJ2-5): KAGVTQTPRYLIKTRGQQVTLSCSPISGHRSVSWYQQTPGQGLQFLFEYFSETQRNKGNFPGRFSGRQFSNSRSEMNVSTLELGDSALYLCASSGLTVETQYFGPGTRLLVL.

This clone was found a few times. The V and J genes are TRBV2 and TRBJ2-5; D gene unclear. This CDR3 has 12 amino acids. The V and J ends lost 8 bases and 2 bases respectively, with 9 bases between them. Germline V gene sequence: CDR1 SNHLY, CDR2 FYNNEI. The CDR3 is CASVISQETQYF. The DNA of the CDR3 is TGTGCCAGCGTAATTTCGCAAGAGACCCAGTACTTC.

The chain links TRBV2 to TRBJ2-1, with TRBD2 matching 15 bases. Germline values: CDR1 SNHLY, CDR2 FYNNEI. This CDR3 has 23 residues. J gave up 0 bases and V 4 bases, and 19 bases lay outside the gene matches. In DNA form, the CDR3 reads TGTGCCAGCAGTGGCGCCAGGCCCATGGGACTAGCGGGAGGTCGGAGCTCCTACAATGAGCAGTTCTTC. Encoded protein: CASSGARPMGLAGGRSSYNEQFF. The variable domain in full, completed from reference TRBV2 and TRBJ2-1, reads EPEVTQTPSHQVTQMGQEVILRCVPISNHLYFYWYRQILGQKVEFLVSFYNNEISEKSEIFDDQFSVERPDGSNFTLKIRSTKLEDSAMYFCASSGARPMGLAGGRSSYNEQFFGPGTRLTVL.

The chain carries TRBV30 and TRBJ1-3; D call uncertain. Deletions cut 0 bases from V and 2 bases from J, with 8 bases between. Looked up from germline, CDR1 is GTSNPN and CDR2 is SVGIG (reference sequence). The CDR3 loop spans 14 amino acids. The CDR3 loop is CAWSVGVAGNTIYF. Here the CDR3 DNA reads TGTGCCTGGAGTGTTGGGGTTGCTGGAAACACCATATATTTT.

This clone was found a few times. CDR3 sequence: CASSDRGELTEAFF. In nucleotides, the CDR3 is TGTGCCAGTAGTGACAGGGGAGAGCTCACTGAAGCTTTCTTT. The rearrangement uses TRBV19 and TRBJ1-1; 8 bases are shared with TRBD1. V trimming: 5 bases; J trimming: 4 bases; junction bases outside the gene matches: 6. CDR1 LNHDA and CDR2 SQIVND come from the germline V gene (reference sequence). The CDR3 has 14 residues.

This sequence joins TRBV25-1 and TRBJ1-4; weak D call: TRBD1 (6 bases). In germline, CDR1 is MGHDK, CDR2 SYGVNS. Trimming shortened V by 6 bases and J by 3 bases, and 14 bases separated the two germline ends. The CDR3 loop spans 15 amino acids. This CDR3 is CASSPGGAANEKLFF. CDR3 sequence (DNA): TGTGCCAGCAGCCCGGGGGGGGCAGCTAATGAAAAACTGTTTTTT.

This rearrangement joins TRBV27 to TRBJ1-5; possibly TRBD1 for D (5 bases). The CDR3 extends over 14 amino acids. Trimming cost V 2 bases and J 5 bases, with 10 bases left between them. Germline lookup yields CDR1 MNHEY and CDR2 SMNVEV (reference sequence). CDR3 amino acids: CASSLVQGYQPQHF. The CDR3 DNA is TGTGCCAGCAGTTTAGTCCAGGGCTATCAGCCCCAGCATTTT.

The chain employs TRBV4-2 and TRBJ1-2; D uncertain. Germline CDR1 LGHNA, CDR2 YNFKEQ. The CDR3 covers 16 residues. V shed 0 bases and J shed 1 base, with 12 bases lying between them. In DNA form, the CDR3 reads TGTGCCAGCAGCCAAGAAGACATATCCTTTAACTATGGCTACACCTTC. It encodes CASSQEDISFNYGYTF.

This chain joins TRBV11-1 and TRBJ2-1; the match to TRBD1 covers 7 bases. The CDR3 spans 16 residues. In germline, CDR1 is SGHAT, CDR2 FQDESV (reference sequence). The J segment lost 0 bases and the V segment lost 5 bases, leaving 7 bases of the junction unmatched. The CDR3 here is CASSPGTARSYNEQFF. The CDR3 DNA is TGTGCCAGCAGCCCGGGGACAGCCCGCTCCTACAATGAGCAGTTCTTC.

This clone showed up just once. The chain carries TRBV7-2 and TRBJ2-3; 13 bases line up with TRBD2. This CDR3 region has 17 residues. Per the germline V gene, CDR1 is SGHTA and CDR2 is FQGNSA. With V trimmed by 5 bases and J by 4 bases, 9 bases remained unmatched. Here the CDR3 reads CASSHGLAGARPDTQYF. DNA of the CDR3: TGTGCCAGCAGCCATGGACTAGCGGGGGCTCGCCCAGATACGCAGTATTTT.

The V gene is TRBV15, the J gene TRBJ2-7, with a tentative D call TRBD2 (6 bases). This CDR3 contains 14 residues. CDR1 is LNHNV, CDR2 YYDKDF, per germline (reference sequence). V dropped 1 base and J dropped 2 bases, with 9 bases sitting between them. The CDR3 sequence: CATSRAGATYEQYF. As DNA, the CDR3 is TGTGCCACCAGCAGAGCGGGAGCCACCTACGAGCAGTACTTC.

J is TRBJ2-7 and V is TRBV5-1; possible D gene TRBD1, 6 bases. The V end lost 4 bases, the J end lost 2 bases, and 13 bases lay between the germline ends. There are 14 residues in the CDR3. Germline assignment: CDR1 SGHRS and CDR2 YFSETQ. The CDR3 sequence is CASSRDTTTYEQYF. Written as DNA, the CDR3 is TGCGCCAGCAGCCGGGACACCACAACCTACGAGCAGTACTTC.

This rearrangement joins TRBV27 to TRBJ2-2; TRBD1 matches at 10 bases. Looked up from germline, CDR1 is MNHEY and CDR2 is SMNVEV (reference sequence). The junction had 6 bases not matched to a gene; V was cut back by 10 bases and J by 4 bases. The CDR3 has 14 residues. The CDR3: CAIRTGGFTGELFF. The DNA of the CDR3 is TGTGCCATCCGGACAGGGGGTTTCACCGGGGAGCTGTTTTTT.